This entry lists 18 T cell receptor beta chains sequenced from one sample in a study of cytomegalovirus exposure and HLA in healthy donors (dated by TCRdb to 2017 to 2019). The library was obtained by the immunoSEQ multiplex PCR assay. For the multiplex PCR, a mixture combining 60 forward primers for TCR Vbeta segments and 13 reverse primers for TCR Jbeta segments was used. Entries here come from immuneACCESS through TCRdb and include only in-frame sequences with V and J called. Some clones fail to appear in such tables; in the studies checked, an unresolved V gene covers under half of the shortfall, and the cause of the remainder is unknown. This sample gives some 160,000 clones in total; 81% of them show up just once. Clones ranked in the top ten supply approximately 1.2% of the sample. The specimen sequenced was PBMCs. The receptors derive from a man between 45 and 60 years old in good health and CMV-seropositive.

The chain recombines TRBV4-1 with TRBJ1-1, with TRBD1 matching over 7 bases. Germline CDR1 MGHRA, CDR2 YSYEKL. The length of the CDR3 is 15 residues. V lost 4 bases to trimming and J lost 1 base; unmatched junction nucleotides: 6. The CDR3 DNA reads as TGCGCCAGCAGCCTAGGGGGCCTGGGGAACACTGAAGCTTTCTTT. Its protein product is CASSLGGLGNTEAFF.

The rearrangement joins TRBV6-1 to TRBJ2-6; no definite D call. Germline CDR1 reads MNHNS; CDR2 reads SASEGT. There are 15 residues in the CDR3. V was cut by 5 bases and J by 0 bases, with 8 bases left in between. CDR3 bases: TGTGCCAGCAGTTTCCTAGTCTCTGGGGCCAACGTCCTGACTTTC. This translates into CASSFLVSGANVLTF.

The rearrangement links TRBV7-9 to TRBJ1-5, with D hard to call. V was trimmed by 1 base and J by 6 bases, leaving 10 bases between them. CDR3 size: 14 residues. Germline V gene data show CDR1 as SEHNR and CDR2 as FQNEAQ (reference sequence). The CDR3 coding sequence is TGTGCCAGCAGCTTAGGATTGGACTCTCAGCCCCAGCATTTT. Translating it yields CASSLGLDSQPQHF. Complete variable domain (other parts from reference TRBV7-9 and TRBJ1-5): DTGVSQNPRHKITKRGQNVTFRCDPISEHNRLYWYRQTLGQGPEFLTYFQNEAQLEKSRLLSDRFSAERPKGSFSTLEIQRTEQGDSAMYLCASSLGLDSQPQHFGDGTRLSIL.

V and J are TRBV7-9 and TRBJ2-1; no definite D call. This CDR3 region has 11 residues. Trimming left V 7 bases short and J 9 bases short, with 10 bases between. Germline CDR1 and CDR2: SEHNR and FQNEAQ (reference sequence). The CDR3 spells CASTKRGEQFF. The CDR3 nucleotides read TGTGCCAGCACCAAGAGAGGTGAGCAGTTCTTC. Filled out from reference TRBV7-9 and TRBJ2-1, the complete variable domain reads DTGVSQNPRHKITKRGQNVTFRCDPISEHNRLYWYRQTLGQGPEFLTYFQNEAQLEKSRLLSDRFSAERPKGSFSTLEIQRTEQGDSAMYLCASTKRGEQFFGPGTRLTVL.

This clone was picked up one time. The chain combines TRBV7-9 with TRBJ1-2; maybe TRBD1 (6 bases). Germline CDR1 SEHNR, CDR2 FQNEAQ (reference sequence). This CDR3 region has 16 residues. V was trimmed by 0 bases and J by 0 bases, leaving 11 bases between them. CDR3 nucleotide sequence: TGTGCCAGCAGCTTAGCGCTTACAGGGACTAACTATGGCTACACCTTC. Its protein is CASSLALTGTNYGYTF. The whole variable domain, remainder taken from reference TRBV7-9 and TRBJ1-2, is DTGVSQNPRHKITKRGQNVTFRCDPISEHNRLYWYRQTLGQGPEFLTYFQNEAQLEKSRLLSDRFSAERPKGSFSTLEIQRTEQGDSAMYLCASSLALTGTNYGYTFGSGTRLTVV.

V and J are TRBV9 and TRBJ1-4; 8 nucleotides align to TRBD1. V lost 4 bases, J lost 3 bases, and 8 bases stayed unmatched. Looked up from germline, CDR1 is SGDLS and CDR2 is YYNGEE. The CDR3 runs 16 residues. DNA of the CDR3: TGTGCCAGCAGCAAAACCCCACAGGGGGCTAATGAAAAACTGTTTTTT. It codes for CASSKTPQGANEKLFF.

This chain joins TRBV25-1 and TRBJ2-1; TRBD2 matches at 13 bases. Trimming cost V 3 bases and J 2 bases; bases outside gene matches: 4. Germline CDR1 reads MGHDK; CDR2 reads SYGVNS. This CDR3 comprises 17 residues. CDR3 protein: CASSDRTSGGTYNEQFF. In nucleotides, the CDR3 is TGTGCCAGCAGTGACCGGACTAGCGGGGGTACCTACAATGAGCAGTTCTTC.

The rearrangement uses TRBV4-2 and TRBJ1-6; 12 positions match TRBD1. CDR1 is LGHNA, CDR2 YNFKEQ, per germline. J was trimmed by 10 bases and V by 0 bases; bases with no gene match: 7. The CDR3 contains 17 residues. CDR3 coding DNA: TGTGCCAGCAGCCAAGATGTTGACGGGACAGGGGGCTCACCCCTCCACTTT. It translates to CASSQDVDGTGGSPLHF.

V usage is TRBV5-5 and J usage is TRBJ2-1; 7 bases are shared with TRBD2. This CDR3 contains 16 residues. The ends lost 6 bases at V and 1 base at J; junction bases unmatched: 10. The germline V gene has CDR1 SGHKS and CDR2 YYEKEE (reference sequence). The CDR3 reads CASITGGGMSYNEQFF. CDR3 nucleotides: TGTGCCAGCATCACCGGCGGGGGAATGTCCTACAATGAGCAGTTCTTC.

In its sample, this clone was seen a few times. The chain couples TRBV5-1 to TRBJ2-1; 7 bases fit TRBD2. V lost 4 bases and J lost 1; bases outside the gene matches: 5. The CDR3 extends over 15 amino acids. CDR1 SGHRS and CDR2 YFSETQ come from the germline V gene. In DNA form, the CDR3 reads TGCGCCAGCAGCGGCGGGGGAGGGTCCTACAATGAGCAGTTCTTC. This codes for CASSGGGGSYNEQFF.

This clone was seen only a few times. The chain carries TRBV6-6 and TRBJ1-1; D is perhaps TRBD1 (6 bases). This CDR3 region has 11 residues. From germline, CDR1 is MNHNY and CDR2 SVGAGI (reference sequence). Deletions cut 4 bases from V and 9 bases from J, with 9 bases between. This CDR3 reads CASSSTGKAFF. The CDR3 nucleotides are TGTGCCAGCAGTTCCACAGGGAAAGCTTTCTTT.

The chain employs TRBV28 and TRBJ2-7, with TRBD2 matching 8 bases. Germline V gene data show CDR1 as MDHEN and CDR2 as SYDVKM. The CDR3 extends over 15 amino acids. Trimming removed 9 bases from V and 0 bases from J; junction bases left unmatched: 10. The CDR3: CASNTSGGSSYEQYF. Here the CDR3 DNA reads TGTGCCAGTAACACCAGCGGGGGAAGCTCCTACGAGCAGTACTTC.

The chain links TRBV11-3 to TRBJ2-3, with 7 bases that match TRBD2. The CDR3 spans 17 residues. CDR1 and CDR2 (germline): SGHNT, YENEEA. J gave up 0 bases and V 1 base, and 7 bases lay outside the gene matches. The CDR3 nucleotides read TGTGCCAGCAGCTTAGGACTATCGCGGGGGAGCACAGATACGCAGTATTTT. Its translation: CASSLGLSRGSTDTQYF.

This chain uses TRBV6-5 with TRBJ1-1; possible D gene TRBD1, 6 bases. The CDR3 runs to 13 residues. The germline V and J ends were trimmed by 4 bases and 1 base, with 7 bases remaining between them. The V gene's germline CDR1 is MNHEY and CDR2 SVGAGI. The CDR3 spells CASSWTENTEAFF. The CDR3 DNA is TGTGCCAGCAGTTGGACAGAGAACACTGAAGCTTTCTTT.

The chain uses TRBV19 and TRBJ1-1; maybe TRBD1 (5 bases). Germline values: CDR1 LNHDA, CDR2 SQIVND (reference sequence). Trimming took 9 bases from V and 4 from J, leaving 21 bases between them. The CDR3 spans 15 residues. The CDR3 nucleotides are TGTGCCAGCGCAACTTCCGACAGCCCGCGCACTGAAGCTTTCTTT. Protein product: CASATSDSPRTEAFF.

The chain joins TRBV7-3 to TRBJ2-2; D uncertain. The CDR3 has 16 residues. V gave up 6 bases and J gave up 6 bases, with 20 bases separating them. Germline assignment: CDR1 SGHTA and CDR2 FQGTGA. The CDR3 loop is CASRKMSGLGSGELFF. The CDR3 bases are TGTGCCAGCAGAAAAATGTCCGGATTGGGCTCCGGGGAGCTGTTTTTT.

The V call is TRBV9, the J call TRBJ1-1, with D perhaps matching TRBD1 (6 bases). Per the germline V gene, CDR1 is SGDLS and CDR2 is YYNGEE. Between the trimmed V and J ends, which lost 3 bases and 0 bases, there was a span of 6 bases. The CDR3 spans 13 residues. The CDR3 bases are TGTGCCAGCAGCGGGGACATGAACACTGAAGCTTTCTTT. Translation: CASSGDMNTEAFF.

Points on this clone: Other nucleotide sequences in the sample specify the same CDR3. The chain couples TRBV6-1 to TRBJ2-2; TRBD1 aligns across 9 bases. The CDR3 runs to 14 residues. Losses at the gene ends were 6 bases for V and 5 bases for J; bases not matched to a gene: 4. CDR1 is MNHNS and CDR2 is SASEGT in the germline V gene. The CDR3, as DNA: TGTGCCAGCAGGGGACAGGGTGGAACCGGGGAGCTGTTTTTT. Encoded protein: CASRGQGGTGELFF.